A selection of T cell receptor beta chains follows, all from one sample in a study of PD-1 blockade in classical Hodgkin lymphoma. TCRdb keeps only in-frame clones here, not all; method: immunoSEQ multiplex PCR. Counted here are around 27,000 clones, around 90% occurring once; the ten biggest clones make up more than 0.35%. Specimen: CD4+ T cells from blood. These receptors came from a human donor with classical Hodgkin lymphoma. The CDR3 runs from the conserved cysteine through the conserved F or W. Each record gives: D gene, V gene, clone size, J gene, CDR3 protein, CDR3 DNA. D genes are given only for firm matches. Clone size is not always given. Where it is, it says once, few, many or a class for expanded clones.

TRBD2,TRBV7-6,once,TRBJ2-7,CASSRSGRNYEQYF,TGTGCCAGCAGTCGTAGCGGGAGAAACTACGAGCAGTACTTC
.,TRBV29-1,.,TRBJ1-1,CSVDLGGDTEAFF,TGCAGCGTTGATTTGGGTGGAGACACTGAAGCTTTCTTT
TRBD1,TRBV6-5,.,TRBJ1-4,CASSPPDRHNEKLFF,TGTGCCAGCAGCCCACCGGACAGGCATAATGAAAAACTGTTTTTT
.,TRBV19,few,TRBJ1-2,CASSDTGRSRRGYTF,TGTGCCAGTAGCGATACAGGACGCTCAAGAAGGGGCTACACCTTC
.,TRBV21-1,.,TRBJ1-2,CASSICGTAFRYGYTF,TGTGCCAGCAGCATCTGCGGGACAGCTTTCCGCTATGGCTACACCTTC
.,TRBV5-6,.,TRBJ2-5,CASSLDTQETQYF,TGTGCCAGCAGCTTGGACACCCAAGAGACCCAGTACTTC
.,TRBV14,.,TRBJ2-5,CASSPKRPRAVETQYF,TGTGCCAGCAGCCCAAAGAGACCGCGGGCGGTTGAGACCCAGTACTTC
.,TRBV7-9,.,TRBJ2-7,CASSQAGQAPEQYF,TGTGCCAGCAGCCAAGCGGGACAGGCCCCCGAGCAGTACTTC
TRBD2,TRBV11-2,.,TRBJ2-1,CASSQTGTSGFEQFF,TGTGCCAGCAGCCAAACCGGGACTAGCGGTTTTGAGCAGTTCTTC
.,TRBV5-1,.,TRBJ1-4,CASSVGIQNEKLFF,TGCGCCAGCAGCGTGGGGATCCAAAATGAAAAACTGTTTTTT
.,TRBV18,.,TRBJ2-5,CASSPPSKGRETQYF,TGTGCCAGCTCACCCCCCTCCAAGGGACGAGAGACCCAGTACTTC
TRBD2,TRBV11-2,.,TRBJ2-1,CASSLGLLAGSDEQFF,TGTGCCAGCAGCTTGGGTCTACTAGCGGGTAGTGATGAGCAGTTCTTC
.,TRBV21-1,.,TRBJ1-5,CASSRAEHSNQPQHF,TGTGCCAGCAGCCGGGCCGAGCATAGCAATCAGCCCCAGCATTTT
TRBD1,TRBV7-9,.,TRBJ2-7,CASSQGTGRVYEQYF,TGTGCCAGCAGCCAAGGGACAGGGAGGGTCTACGAGCAGTACTTC
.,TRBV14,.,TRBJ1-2,CASSQEFHDANYGYTF,TGTGCCAGCAGCCAAGAATTCCACGATGCTAACTATGGCTACACCTTC
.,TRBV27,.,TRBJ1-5,CASSFGRTNQGNQPQHF,TGTGCCAGCAGTTTTGGGCGGACAAACCAAGGGAATCAGCCCCAGCATTTT
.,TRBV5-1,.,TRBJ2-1,CASSLDPGTTYNEQFF,TGCGCCAGCAGCTTGGACCCCGGGACAACCTACAATGAGCAGTTCTTC
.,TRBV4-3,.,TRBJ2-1,CASSQEGLSSYNEQFF,TGCGCCAGCAGCCAAGAGGGACTCAGCTCCTACAATGAGCAGTTCTTC
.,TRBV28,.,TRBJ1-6,CASSPTYYSPLHF,TGTGCCAGCAGTCCTACTTATTATTCACCCCTCCACTTT
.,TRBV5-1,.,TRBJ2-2,CASSLGLANTGELFF,TGCGCCAGCAGCTTGGGACTAGCGAACACCGGGGAGCTGTTTTTT
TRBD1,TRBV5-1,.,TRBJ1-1,CASSLQGARSRTEAFF,TGCGCCAGCAGCTTACAGGGGGCTAGGTCCCGCACTGAAGCTTTCTTT